A single T cell receptor (beta chain) is shown here with its context. Assay used: immunoSEQ multiplex PCR; TCRdb lists only in-frame clones, some missing. The sample has roughly 60,000 clones; more than 70% are singletons. V shed 1 base, J shed 8 bases, and the junction held 4 bases outside the gene matches. CDR1 and CDR2 from the germline V gene are SEHNR and FQNEAQ (reference sequence). The CDR3 is made up of 13 amino acids. The sample belongs to a study of radiotherapy plus CTLA-4 blockade in lung cancer. The receptor was derived from a human donor with non-small cell lung cancer who had a complete response to radiotherapy plus ipilimumab. The chain employs TRBV7-9 and TRBJ1-2; 7 bases line up with TRBD1. The starting material was peripheral blood, obtained from a patient treated with radiotherapy plus ipilimumab. DNA of the CDR3: TGTGCCAGCAGCTTAGAGGGGGCAGGCGGCTACACCTTC. Translation: CASSLEGAGGYTF.